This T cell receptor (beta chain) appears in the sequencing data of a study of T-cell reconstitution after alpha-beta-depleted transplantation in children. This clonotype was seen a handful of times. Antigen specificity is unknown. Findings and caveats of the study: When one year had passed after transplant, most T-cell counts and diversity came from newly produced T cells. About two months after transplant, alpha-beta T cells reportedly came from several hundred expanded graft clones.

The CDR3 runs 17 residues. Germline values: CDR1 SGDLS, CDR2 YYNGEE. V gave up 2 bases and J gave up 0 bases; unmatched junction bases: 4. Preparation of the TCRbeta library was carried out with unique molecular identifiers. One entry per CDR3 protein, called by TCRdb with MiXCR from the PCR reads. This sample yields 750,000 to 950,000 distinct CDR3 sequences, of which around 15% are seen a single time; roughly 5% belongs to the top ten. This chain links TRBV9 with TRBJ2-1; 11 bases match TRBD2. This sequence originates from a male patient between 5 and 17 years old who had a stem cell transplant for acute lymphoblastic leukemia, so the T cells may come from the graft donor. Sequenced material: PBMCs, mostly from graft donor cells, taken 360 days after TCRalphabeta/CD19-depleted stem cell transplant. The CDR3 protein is CASSVRLAGSSYNEQFF. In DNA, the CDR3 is TGTGCCAGCAGCGTCCGACTAGCGGGAAGCTCCTACAATGAGCAGTTCTTC. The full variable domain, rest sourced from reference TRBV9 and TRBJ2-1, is DSGVTQTPKHLITATGQRVTLRCSPRSGDLSVYWYQQSLDQGLQFLIQYYNGEERAKGNILERFSAQQFPDLHSELNLSSLELGDSALYFCASSVRLAGSSYNEQFFGPGTRLTVL.